The clone carrying this T cell receptor (beta chain) was found a few times. Its antigen is currently unknown. Once sorted, every population was more than 95% pure. The germline V gene has CDR1 GTSNPN and CDR2 SVGIG (reference sequence). The length of the CDR3 is 14 residues. Trimming cost V 2 bases and J 2 bases, with 9 bases left between them. This sample was included in a study of beta chain features in type 1 diabetes. Whole-study context: The number of sorted cells examined across all samples was approximately 100 million.

TCRB transcripts that were expressed got sequenced, as all of the isolated RNA had been reverse transcribed. Here immunoSEQ multiplex PCR was the method, and the copy in TCRdb shows in-frame clones only, minus some. The sample includes some 150,000 clones, about 12% of them seen just once. Study outcomes and limitations: All four CD4+ subsets of Type 1 diabetes patients contained TCRB CDR3s that were moderately but significantly shorter.

The V and J genes are TRBV30 and TRBJ2-2, with D perhaps TRBD1 (6 bases). This TCR derives from a man aged 18 to 29 with type 1 diabetes. Sequenced: central memory CD4+ T cells from blood. CDR3: CAWSLGGNTGELFF. For the CDR3, the DNA is TGTGCCTGGAGTTTAGGGGGAAACACCGGGGAGCTGTTTTTT. The full variable domain, its missing parts supplied by reference TRBV30 and TRBJ2-2, is SQTIHQWPATLVQPVGSPLSLECTVEGTSNPNLYWYRQAAGRGLQLLFYSVGIGQISSEVPQNLSASRPQDRQFILSSKKLLLSDSGFYLCAWSLGGNTGELFFGEGSRLTVL.